Listed below are T cell receptor beta chains from one sample, sequenced in a study of CD8+CD57+ T cells in acquired aplastic anemia. TCRdb reprocessed the reads via MiXCR and lists one record per CDR3 protein. The sample comprises under 200,000 distinct CDR3 sequences, 64% of which are singletons, and about half rests with the top ten. The sample comprised sorted CD4+, CD8+, or CD8+CD57+ T cells (not recorded which) from PBMCs. These receptors originate from a human donor with severe aplastic anemia or a healthy control (not recorded which). Each CDR3 is given with its conserved first and last residue. Each record gives: J gene, clone size, V gene, D gene, CDR3 DNA, CDR3 protein. The D gene is left open where the match is weak. Some rows have no size entry. The others give once, few or many, or a class for an expanded clone.

>TRBJ2-3|many|TRBV20-1|TRBD2
TGCAGTGCTATCGGGCGTGGGGATAGCGGGAACGGGCCGCAGTATTTT
CSAIGRGDSGNGPQYF
>TRBJ2-1|-|TRBV10-3|TRBD1
TGTGCCATCAGTCAGCCGGGACAGGGGGACAATGAGCAGTTCTTC
CAISQPGQGDNEQFF
>TRBJ2-1|-|TRBV7-9|-
TGTGCCAGCAACTCAGGCAGTGGCGGAGCGATCAATGAGCAGTTCTTC
CASNSGSGGAINEQFF
>TRBJ2-5|-|TRBV7-6|-
TGTGCCAGCAGCTTACCAGGGTCCACTAAGACCCAGTACTTC
CASSLPGSTKTQYF
>TRBJ2-3|-|TRBV10-1|-
TGCGCCAGCAGTGAGTTGGGTAGGGACGACACAGATACGCAGTATTTT
CASSELGRDDTDTQYF
>TRBJ1-2|-|TRBV12-3/TRBV12-4|-
TGTGCCAGCGACCGTGGGGGCCGATATGGCTACACCTTC
CASDRGGRYGYTF
>TRBJ2-7|-|TRBV29-1|-
TGCAGCGTTGTACTTACGGGGAGCTACGAGCAGTACTTC
CSVVLTGSYEQYF
>TRBJ2-7|many|TRBV6-1|-
TGTGCCAGCAGTGAAGAGACCGGGACCTACGAGCAGTACTTC
CASSEETGTYEQYF
>TRBJ1-6|-|TRBV12-3/TRBV12-4|-
TGTGCCAGCAGTCCTGACAGGATTAATTCACCCCTCCACTTT
CASSPDRINSPLHF
>TRBJ2-7|-|TRBV5-6|-
TGTGCCAGCAGCTTGATGGGCACCTCCTACGAGCAGTACTTC
CASSLMGTSYEQYF
>TRBJ2-1|-|TRBV24-1|-
TGTGCCACCAGTGATTTGGGGGTCGGTGCCAATGAGCAGTTCTTC
CATSDLGVGANEQFF
>TRBJ2-7|-|TRBV7-2|TRBD2
TGTGCCAGCAACGGAGGGACTAGCGGGGGGACCTACGAGCAGTACTTC
CASNGGTSGGTYEQYF
>TRBJ2-3|-|TRBV25-1|-
TGTGCCAGCAGTGAAATAGCCTCGCTCACAGATACGCAGTATTTT
CASSEIASLTDTQYF
>TRBJ1-6|-|TRBV10-3|TRBD1
TGTGCCATCCGGACAGGAGAGCAGAAACTCTATTCACCCCTCCACTTT
CAIRTGEQKLYSPLHF
>TRBJ1-6|once|TRBV25-1|-
TGTGCCAGCAGGGGGACTACATACAATTCACCCCTCCACTTT
CASRGTTYNSPLHF
>TRBJ2-7|-|TRBV9|TRBD2
TGTGCCAGCAGCGAGGGAACGATAGCGGGAGGAAACGAGCAGTACTTC
CASSEGTIAGGNEQYF
>TRBJ2-1|-|TRBV20-1|TRBD2
TGCAGTGCTTCTCGTCGCGGGACTAGCGGGGGTGAGCAGTTCTTC
CSASRRGTSGGEQFF
>TRBJ1-1|-|TRBV3-1|-
TGTGCCAGCAGCCCGGTCAACCAGGGGACTGAAGCTTTCTTT
CASSPVNQGTEAFF
>TRBJ2-1|-|TRBV7-2|TRBD2
TGTGCCAGCAGCTTATGGACTAGCGGGGGACACAATGAGCAGTTCTTC
CASSLWTSGGHNEQFF
>TRBJ2-7|-|TRBV5-4|-
TGTGCCAGCAGCGTAGCCGACGGCTACGAGCAGTACTTC
CASSVADGYEQYF
>TRBJ1-5|-|TRBV6-5|TRBD1
TGTGCCAGCAGCCGGGACAGGGTGTCGCGGCCCCAGCATTTT
CASSRDRVSRPQHF
>TRBJ2-7|-|TRBV5-1|-
TGCGCCAGCAGCTTGGGGCATCGAGCGGACGAGCAGTACTTC
CASSLGHRADEQYF
>TRBJ2-7|-|TRBV6-1|-
TGTGCCAGCAGCCCCCGGACAGTCCATACCTACGAGCAGTACTTC
CASSPRTVHTYEQYF
>TRBJ2-2|-|TRBV9|TRBD2
TGTGCCAGCAGCGTAGAAGCGGGGGGATCCGGGGAGCTGCTTTTT
CASSVEAGGSGELLF
>TRBJ1-5|-|TRBV2|-
TGTGCCAGCAATCGGGACGGGAATAGCAATCAGCCCCAGCATTTT
CASNRDGNSNQPQHF
>TRBJ1-2|many|TRBV19|-
TGTGCCAGTAGTACCTCCTCCGGGACAAGAAACTATCTTAACTATGGCTACACCTTC
CASSTSSGTRNYLNYGYTF
>TRBJ2-5|-|TRBV9|TRBD2
TGTGCCAGCAGCGGGGGACTAGCGGGAGGAGCCGAGACCCAGTACTTC
CASSGGLAGGAETQYF
>TRBJ1-6|-|TRBV7-9|-
TGTGCCAGCAGCCCCGCCTCGGGGCTGGGTTCACCCCTCCACTTT
CASSPASGLGSPLHF
>TRBJ2-7|-|TRBV20-1|-
TGCAGTGCTAGGTCAAAGTACGAGCAGTACTTC
CSARSKYEQYF
>TRBJ2-7|few|TRBV15|-
TGTGCCACCAGCAGAGAGATGGGGGGACAAGGGCAGTACTTC
CATSREMGGQGQYF
>TRBJ1-5|-|TRBV6-5|-
TGTGCCAGCAGTGGTGCAGGAGTGCAGCCCCAGCATTTT
CASSGAGVQPQHF
>TRBJ1-6|-|TRBV2|-
TGTGCCAGCACCGAGGACAGTGTGAATTCACCCCTCCACTTT
CASTEDSVNSPLHF
>TRBJ2-2|many|TRBV7-9|-
TGTGCCAGCAGCTTAGAGGCCGGGGACACCGGGGAGCTGTTTTTT
CASSLEAGDTGELFF
>TRBJ2-2|many|TRBV15|-
TGTGCCACCAGCGGCCACATAACGGGGGAGCTGTTTTTT
CATSGHITGELFF
>TRBJ1-1|-|TRBV10-3|TRBD1
TGTGCCATCAGTGCCGAGAACGGACAGGGAAACACTGAAGCTTTCTTT
CAISAENGQGNTEAFF
>TRBJ1-6|-|TRBV9|-
TGTGCCAGCAGCGTAGGGGGTCCCGGGGATTCACCCCTCCACTTT
CASSVGGPGDSPLHF
>TRBJ2-7|many|TRBV6-5|-
TGTGCCAGCAGTTACGTGGATAAGCAGTACTTC
CASSYVDKQYF
>TRBJ2-7|few|TRBV5-8|TRBD1
TGTGCCAGCAGCTTGATGGGACAGGGCTACGAGCAGTACTTC
CASSLMGQGYEQYF
>TRBJ2-5|-|TRBV20-1|-
TGCAGTACAACAGGGGGGGGAAAACAGGAGACCCAGTACTTC
CSTTGGGKQETQYF
>TRBJ2-4|-|TRBV5-8|-
TGTGCCAGCAGGATCACAGGGGGGGGAAACATTCAGTACTTC
CASRITGGGNIQYF
>TRBJ1-2|few|TRBV7-9|TRBD1
TGTGCCAGCCAAGACTCAGGACAGGGGGGAGCAGGCTACACCTTC
CASQDSGQGGAGYTF
>TRBJ1-5|few|TRBV7-9|-
TGTGCCAGCAGCTTAGAGGGAGGCAATCAGCCCCAGCATTTT
CASSLEGGNQPQHF
>TRBJ1-1|-|TRBV4-1|-
TGCGCCAGCAGCCTGACAGTGAACACTGAAGCTTTCTTT
CASSLTVNTEAFF
>TRBJ2-5|many|TRBV5-6|-
TGTGCCAGCAGCTTCGGGGACTCCCAGGAGACCCAGTACTTC
CASSFGDSQETQYF
>TRBJ2-7|-|TRBV5-4|-
TGTGCCAGCAGCTTGGGAATACTAGCTGGCTCCTACGAGCAGTACTTC
CASSLGILAGSYEQYF
>TRBJ1-2|few|TRBV6-2/TRBV6-3|TRBD1
TGTGCCAGCAGTTACGATCAGCAGGGGGTCTATGGCTACACCTTC
CASSYDQQGVYGYTF
>TRBJ2-1|-|TRBV7-8|TRBD2
TGTGCCAGCAGCTTAGCGGCTAGCGGGGGGGCCCGCGAGCAGTTCTTC
CASSLAASGGAREQFF
>TRBJ2-7|-|TRBV10-1|-
TGCGCCAGCAGTGGACAGCTAGGTACCTCCGAGCAGTACTTC
CASSGQLGTSEQYF
>TRBJ1-2|many|TRBV28|-
TGTGCCAGCAAGGAGGATACCTATGGCTACACCTTC
CASKEDTYGYTF
>TRBJ2-2|-|TRBV11-3|TRBD2
TGTGCCAGCAGCTCGCGGACTAGCGGGAGGACCGGGGAGCTGTTTTTT
CASSSRTSGRTGELFF
>TRBJ2-3|-|TRBV15|-
TGTGCCACCAGTCCTACGTCAACAGATACGCAGTATTTT
CATSPTSTDTQYF